This TCR beta chain was found in a study of T-cell memory formation after mild COVID-19. Across the study: In these data, TCR clusters were largely donor specific.

Comment on this clonotype: The antigen remains unidentified.

Study outcomes and limitations: Some responding clones appeared in pre-infection memory, suggesting cross-reactive memory joined.

A single record per CDR3 protein comes from TCRdb applying MiXCR to the 5' RACE reads. This sample has roughly 480,000 distinct CDR3 sequences, with approximately 25% found just once. Sequencing was done on a sample of PBMCs or a T cell subset sorted from them (not recorded which). This receptor was obtained from an adult woman who had mild COVID-19 (a few samples of this study predate the infection). Cell type and time point are not known.

CDR3 amino acids: CSAIPLAESSTDTQYF. DNA of the CDR3: TGCAGTGCTATCCCGTTAGCGGAGTCTAGCACAGATACGCAGTATTTT. The V gene is TRBV20-1, the J gene TRBJ2-3, with D possibly matching TRBD2 (6 bases). Germline CDR1 is DFQATT and CDR2 is SNEGSKA (reference sequence). V shed 4 bases and J shed 0 bases, with 17 bases lying between them. CDR3 length: 16 residues.